This paragraph reports one TCR beta chain. How the authors handled the data: Amplification of reference gene primers was used by the study to estimate nucleated cell counts. Clones were sequenced by immunoSEQ multiplex PCR, and TCRdb holds only the in-frame ones, with some missing. V, J and clone size are taken as reported in that table, and D and trimming were inferred from the DNA itself. The sample consists of around 140,000 clones, 75% to 90% of them appearing once. The source of the sample is a study of blood T cell repertoires in COVID-19. Background on the study: The United States, Italy and Spain supplied acute and convalescent COVID-19 samples.

V was pared by 2 bases and J by 3 bases, with 14 bases between. CDR1 is MNHNY and CDR2 is SVGAGI in the germline V gene (reference sequence). This CDR3 spans 16 amino acids. The sequenced material came from peripheral blood. The clonotype originates from a man younger than 30 with COVID-19, enrolled during active disease. The rearrangement joins TRBV6-6 to TRBJ2-1; D ambiguous. As DNA, the CDR3 is TGTGCCAGCAGTTACCCCTCAGCGCCGATCTACAATGAGCAGTTCTTC. Translation: CASSYPSAPIYNEQFF.